This section outlines one T cell receptor (beta chain) sequence together with its context. Germline V lookup: CDR1 MNHNS, CDR2 SASEGT. Trimming removed 3 bases from V and 1 base from J; junction bases left unmatched: 6. CDR3 length equals 16 residues. This record comes from a study of blood T cell repertoires in COVID-19. Study members were between about 18 and 95 years old and lived in 20 to 25 US regions. Participant-reported clinical history was the basis for cohort assignment. The recovered donors of Cohort 3 showed two negative PCRs, clearance, or symptom resolution. TCRdb keeps only in-frame clones here, not all; method: immunoSEQ multiplex PCR. This sample carries around 230,000 clones, 81% of them seen once, and the ten largest clones take 9.2%.

The TCR sequence derives from a man in his forties who had recovered from COVID-19. The sequenced material came from PBMCs or T cells enriched from blood (not recorded which). The chain employs TRBV6-1 and TRBJ1-5, with 7 nucleotides matching TRBD1. CDR3 bases: TGTGCCAGCAGTGAGGAGGGACAGCTAAGCAATCAGCCCCAGCATTTT. This codes for CASSEEGQLSNQPQHF.